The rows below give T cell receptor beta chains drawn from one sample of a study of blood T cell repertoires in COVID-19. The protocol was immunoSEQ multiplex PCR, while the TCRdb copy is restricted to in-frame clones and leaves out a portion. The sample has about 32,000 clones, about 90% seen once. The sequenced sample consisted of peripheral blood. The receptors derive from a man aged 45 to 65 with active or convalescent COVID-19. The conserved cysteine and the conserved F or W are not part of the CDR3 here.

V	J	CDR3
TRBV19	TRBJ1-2	ASSIIGTADYGYT
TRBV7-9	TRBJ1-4	ASSLYVRGRGGEKLF
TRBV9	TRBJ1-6	ASSVAVHNSPLH
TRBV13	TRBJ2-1	ASSKLAGGYEQF
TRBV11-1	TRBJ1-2	ASSRDIANYGYT
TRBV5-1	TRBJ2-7	ASSLVSNYEQY
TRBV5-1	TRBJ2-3	ASSLVVRVPSADTQY
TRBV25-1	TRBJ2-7	ASRGGVGSYEQY
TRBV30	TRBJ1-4	AWSPGTGGEKLF
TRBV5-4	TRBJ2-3	ASSAQLAGFNTQY
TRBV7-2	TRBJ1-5	ASSLGGGGSNQPQH
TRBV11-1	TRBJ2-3	ASSSSGSSDTQY
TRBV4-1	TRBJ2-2	ASSQQPPPSRDTGELF
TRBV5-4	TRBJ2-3	ASSPPGGRSQTMQY
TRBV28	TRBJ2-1	ASTTEKGLAIYNEQF
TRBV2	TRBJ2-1	ASRETGTWGDNEQF
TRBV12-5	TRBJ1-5	ASAQGAWDQPQH
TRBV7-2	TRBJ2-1	ASSYRGLADYNEQF
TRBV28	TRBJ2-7	ASREGGKTYEQY
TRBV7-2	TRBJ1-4	ASSSLRTGNYEKLF
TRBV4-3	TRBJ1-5	ASSQDLRQPQH
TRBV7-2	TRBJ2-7	ASSLGLAYSSYEQY
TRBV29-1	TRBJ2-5	SVDESWGGHTTSGQETQY
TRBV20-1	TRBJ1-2	SGTPPRGYT
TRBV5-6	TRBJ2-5	ASSLAETGKETQY
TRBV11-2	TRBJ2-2	ASSRRGNTGELF
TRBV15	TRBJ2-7	ATSRVLTGESYEQY
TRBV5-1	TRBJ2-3	ASSLRLAGRTDTQY
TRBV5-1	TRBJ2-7	ASSSIHRGLSYEQY
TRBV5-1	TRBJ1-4	ASSSMTGGEKLF
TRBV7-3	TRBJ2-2	ASSSGLAGVTGELF
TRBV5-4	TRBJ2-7	ASSFPGLADYEQY
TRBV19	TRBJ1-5	ASMRTGGYSNQPQH
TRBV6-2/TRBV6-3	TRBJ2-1	ASSYAGLGYEQF
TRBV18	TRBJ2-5	ASSRRGLGQETQY
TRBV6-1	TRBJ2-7	ASSDLFVAGKNYLAYEQY
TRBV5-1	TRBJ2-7	ASSLEGRVRYEQY
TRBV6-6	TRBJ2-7	ASSYHGGQAYEQY
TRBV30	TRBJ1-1	AWRGDRGTEAF
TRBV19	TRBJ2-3	ASSTQGSPRLGTDTQY
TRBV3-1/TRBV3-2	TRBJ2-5	ASRDRQETQY
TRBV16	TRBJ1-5	ASSPLPGGNQPQH
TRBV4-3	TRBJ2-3	ASSHTTSVGTDTQY
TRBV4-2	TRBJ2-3	ASSQEAGSTDTQY
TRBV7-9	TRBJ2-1	ASSPGTGGNEQF
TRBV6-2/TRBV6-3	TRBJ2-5	ASSWTSEYQETQY
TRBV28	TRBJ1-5	ASRAGQGGNQPQH
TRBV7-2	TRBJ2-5	ASSPFGTGEETQY
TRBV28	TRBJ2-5	ASSLWGRLETQY
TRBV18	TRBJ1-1	ASSPQVVNTEAF
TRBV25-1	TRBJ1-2	ASSFRGGHYGYT
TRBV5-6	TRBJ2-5	ASRVFGEDWETQY
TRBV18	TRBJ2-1	ASSPRGTSGYNEQF
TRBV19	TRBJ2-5	ATGQSIAETQY
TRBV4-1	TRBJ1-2	ASSQDQGTRWNGYT